This T cell receptor (beta chain) was sequenced for a study of neurological immune-mediated disorders. This clonotype appeared many times. The cDNA was synthesized by means of template-switch 5'RACE, which was carried out with 10-nucleotide random UMIs. The authors obtained over 160 million TCR-beta sequences from 15-18 subjects per sequencing run. TCRdb fed the 5' RACE reads into MiXCR, producing one record per CDR3 protein. The table records some 37,000 distinct CDR3 sequences, 3% to 3.5% of them present only once. The time point denotes: longitudinal time-point 1 (baseline). The unsorted libraries had their origin in 2 million PBMCs stored at -80 C. There are 15 residues in the CDR3. V lost 6 bases and J lost 2; bases outside the gene matches: 11. Germline CDR1 and CDR2: SQVTM and ANQGSEA.

Sequences were obtained from PBMCs. The sequence was collected from a woman aged 60-70 years with multiple sclerosis. The chain joins TRBV29-1 to TRBJ2-7, with 9 bases aligning to TRBD1. Here the CDR3 DNA reads TGCAGCGTGCAAGACAGGGGGAGGATTCCCTACGAGCAGTACTTC. This codes for CSVQDRGRIPYEQYF.